This TCR beta chain was sequenced in a study of blood T cell repertoires in COVID-19. Study context: Samples came from the United States, Italy and Spain, spanning acute and convalescent COVID-19. In each case, the material was cDNA or gDNA derived from T cells, B-cell-depleted T cells, or PBMCs.

The CDR3 spans 15 residues. Germline V CDR1 and CDR2: GTSNPN, SVGIG (reference sequence). The J segment lost 8 bases and the V segment lost 1 base, leaving 5 bases of the junction unmatched. In the study's own analysis: Reference gene primers were amplified, and this amplification served to estimate nucleated cell counts. TCRdb keeps only in-frame clones here, not all; method: immunoSEQ multiplex PCR. That table gives V, J and clone size, and the DNA gave D and trimming. The sample gives around 150,000 clones, approximately 82% of which show up once; approximately 21% is in the top ten. The genes are TRBV30 and TRBJ1-4, with TRBD1 matching 12 bases. The clonotype comes from an elderly woman with acute or convalescent COVID-19. Material for sequencing was peripheral blood. Written as DNA, the CDR3 is TGTGCCTGGAGTGACACCGGGACAGGGGGCGAAAAACTGTTTTTT. Protein product: CAWSDTGTGGEKLFF.